Following are 16 T cell receptor beta chains from one sample sequenced in a study of shared clonotypes between healthy human individuals. The repertoire was sequenced with immunoSEQ multiplex PCR; TCRdb's copy has only in-frame clones and lacks some. The data hold 150,000 to 200,000 clones, with approximately 92% observed a single time. Sample: naive CD4+ T cells sorted from blood. Documented subset: CD45RA+ positively selected. These receptors were collected from a young woman in good health.

V and J are TRBV18 and TRBJ2-5; 7 positions agree with TRBD1. Gene TRBJ2-7 matches the end of the DNA better, so the J call may be wrong. Germline V gives CDR1 KGHSH, CDR2 LQKENI. The CDR3 extends over 14 amino acids. This CDR3 reads CASSPGQEVYEQYF. CDR3 DNA: TGTGCCAGCTCACCCGGACAGGAAGTCTACGAGCAGTACTTC.

The V and J genes are TRBV5-1 and TRBJ2-3; 14 positions agree with TRBD2. The length of the CDR3 is 14 residues. Germline V lookup: CDR1 SGHRS, CDR2 YFSETQ. Trimming took 3 bases from V and 8 from J; bases not matched to a gene: 2. CDR3 DNA: TGCGCCAGCAGCTCGGGACTAGCGGGAGTTACGCAGTATTTT. It translates to CASSSGLAGVTQYF. The whole variable domain, remainder taken from reference TRBV5-1 and TRBJ2-3, is KAGVTQTPRYLIKTRGQQVTLSCSPISGHRSVSWYQQTPGQGLQFLFEYFSETQRNKGNFPGRFSGRQFSNSRSEMNVSTLELGDSALYLCASSSGLAGVTQYFGPGTRLTVL.

The J gene is TRBJ1-4, the V gene TRBV2, with D maybe TRBD1 (5 bases). CDR1 is SNHLY and CDR2 is FYNNEI in the germline V gene. V lost 7 bases to trimming and J lost 11 bases, with 20 bases between them. The CDR3 covers 14 residues. The CDR3 loop reads CASKPESQGVKLFF. CDR3 in DNA: TGTGCCAGCAAACCGGAGTCCCAGGGTGTGAAACTGTTTTTT.

This chain links TRBV6-1 with TRBJ1-1, with a possible D match to TRBD1 (6 bases). Germline V gives CDR1 MNHNS, CDR2 SASEGT. The CDR3 length is 14 residues. The germline V and J ends were trimmed by 7 bases and 0 bases, with 12 bases remaining between them. Here the CDR3 reads CASNRDTVNTEAFF. The CDR3 DNA sequence: TGTGCCAGCAATCGGGACACCGTGAACACTGAAGCTTTCTTT.

CDR3 region: CASSVEGESERYNEQFF. CDR3 sequence (DNA): TGTGCCAGCAGCGTAGAGGGGGAGAGCGAGCGGTACAATGAGCAGTTCTTC. The chain employs TRBV9 and TRBJ2-1, with D perhaps TRBD1 (6 bases). CDR3 size: 17 residues. With 0 bases removed from V and 4 bases from J, the gap between germline ends came to 17 bases. CDR1 SGDLS and CDR2 YYNGEE come from the germline V gene. Together with reference TRBV9 and TRBJ2-1, the CDR3 gives the full variable domain: DSGVTQTPKHLITATGQRVTLRCSPRSGDLSVYWYQQSLDQGLQFLIQYYNGEERAKGNILERFSAQQFPDLHSELNLSSLELGDSALYFCASSVEGESERYNEQFFGPGTRLTVL.

This clone occurred once. The rearrangement joins TRBV7-2 to TRBJ2-1; D is uncertain. The CDR3 length is 14 residues. The germline V gene encodes CDR1 SGHTA and CDR2 FQGNSA. Trimming took 5 bases from V and 4 from J, leaving 12 bases between them. CDR3 DNA sequence: TGTGCCAGCAGCCTAAACCTAGTGTACAATGAGCAGTTCTTC. Its translation is CASSLNLVYNEQFF.

The J gene is TRBJ2-7, the V gene TRBV4-1; D possibly corresponds to TRBD1 (6 bases). Germline lookup yields CDR1 MGHRA and CDR2 YSYEKL. V was pared by 1 base and J by 1 base, with 8 bases between. This CDR3 comprises 14 residues. The CDR3 DNA reads as TGCGCCAGCAGCCAAGGTCAGGGGTCCTACGAGCAGTACTTC. The encoded protein is CASSQGQGSYEQYF.

As for this clone: Its ends do not fully match the called genes, so a read error is possible. This rearrangement joins TRBV6-1 to TRBJ2-7; D remains ambiguous. Germline V gene lookup returns CDR1 MNHNS and CDR2 SASEGT. This CDR3 comprises 11 residues. The CDR3 DNA reads as TGTGCCAGCAGCAACTCCCACGAGCAGTACTTC. This sequence encodes CASSNSHEQYF.

This clone showed up just once. The V call is TRBV6-1, the J call TRBJ2-7; D gene ambiguous. Looked up from germline, CDR1 is MNHNS and CDR2 is SASEGT. CDR3 length equals 13 residues. V lost 5 bases and J lost 2, with 10 bases in between. CDR3 nucleotide sequence: TGTGCCAGCAGTTCACCAACACCCTACGAGCAGTACTTC. Translating it yields CASSSPTPYEQYF.

This chain uses TRBV15 with TRBJ2-5, with a tentative D call TRBD1 (6 bases). Per germline, CDR1 LNHNV and CDR2 YYDKDF (reference sequence). V gave up 0 bases and J gave up 5 bases, with 13 bases separating them. This CDR3 spans 15 amino acids. CDR3 sequence: CATSRDVQGRETQYF. The CDR3 region has the DNA TGTGCCACCAGCAGAGATGTTCAGGGGCGGGAGACCCAGTACTTC.

Written as DNA, the CDR3 is TGTGCCAGATCCCAATTAGGCACTGAAGCTTTCTTT. Translated, it gives CARSQLGTEAFF. The chain has TRBV5-3 and TRBJ1-1, with D unclear. TRBV5-3 is labeled an ORF, and its function is uncertain. This CDR3 has 12 residues. V lost 7 bases to trimming and J lost 4 bases, with 11 bases between them.

The chain links TRBV7-2 to TRBJ2-1; 7 bases line up with TRBD2. The V segment lost 6 bases and the J segment 7 bases; nucleotides outside the gene matches: 12. Germline V gene data show CDR1 as SGHTA and CDR2 as FQGNSA. The CDR3 is 15 residues long. CDR3 amino acids: CASRPGTTGLNEQFF. CDR3 coding DNA: TGTGCCAGCAGGCCCGGGACTACCGGGCTTAATGAGCAGTTCTTC.

The V and J genes are TRBV9 and TRBJ1-2; D perhaps matches TRBD1 (5 bases). This CDR3 contains 14 residues. The ends were cut back, 3 bases at V and 5 bases at J, with 14 bases in the middle. From germline, CDR1 is SGDLS and CDR2 YYNGEE. DNA for the CDR3: TGTGCCAGCAGCGCAGGGAACAACCCTTATGGCTACACCTTC. Translation: CASSAGNNPYGYTF.

This clone was counted a single time. The V and J genes are TRBV18 and TRBJ2-1; 9 bases align to TRBD2. The CDR3 is made up of 14 amino acids. Looked up from germline, CDR1 is KGHSH and CDR2 is LQKENI. Germline trimming cut 3 bases from V and 7 bases from J; bases unmatched to any gene: 4. CDR3 DNA sequence: TGTGCCAGCTCACCGGCGGGAGGGGAGAATGAGCAGTTCTTC. The encoded protein is CASSPAGGENEQFF. The complete variable domain, with remaining parts taken from reference TRBV18 and TRBJ2-1, reads NAGVMQNPRHLVRRRGQEARLRCSPMKGHSHVYWYRQLPEEGLKFMVYLQKENIIDESGMPKERFSAEFPKEGPSILRIQQVVRGDSAAYFCASSPAGGENEQFFGPGTRLTVL.

CDR3 in DNA: TGTGCCAGCAGTACCGAGACATCCCTGCGCGAGCAGTACTTC. This encodes CASSTETSLREQYF. The chain carries TRBV6-6 and TRBJ2-7; no clear D. Germline lookup yields CDR1 MNHNY and CDR2 SVGAGI (reference sequence). The CDR3 sequence is 14 residues long. Between the trimmed V and J ends, which lost 5 bases and 6 bases, there was a span of 17 bases.

V is TRBV19 and J is TRBJ2-5, with 12 positions matching TRBD2. The J call is in doubt because the DNA end fits TRBJ2-7 better. The CDR3 contains 16 residues. The germline CDR1 and CDR2 sequences are LNHDA and SQIVND (reference sequence). DNA for the CDR3: TGTGCCAGTAGTCCCGGACTAGCGGGAAGAGGGTCCGAGCAGTACTTC. It yields the protein CASSPGLAGRGSEQYF.